These 21 T cell receptor beta chains were sequenced from one sample in a study of shared clonotypes between healthy human individuals. Only in-frame clones appear in the TCRdb table, and some are missing; sequencing was by immunoSEQ multiplex PCR. The sample holds about 1.5 million clones, 95% to 99% seen once. The specimen sequenced was naive CD4+ T cells sorted from blood. Indicated subset: CD45RA+ positively selected. The receptors derive from a man aged 30 to 45 in good health.

The J gene is TRBJ2-1, the V gene TRBV7-9; 11 nucleotides line up with TRBD2. In germline, CDR1 is SEHNR, CDR2 FQNEAQ (reference sequence). The CDR3 has 16 residues. Unmatched junction bases numbered 6, after V lost 1 base and J lost 7 bases. The CDR3 DNA sequence: TGTGCCAGCAGCTTAGTGTTAGCGGGAGGGGAAAATGAGCAGTTCTTC. Translated, it gives CASSLVLAGGENEQFF.

This chain links TRBV28 with TRBJ1-3, with D maybe TRBD1 (6 bases). The CDR3 covers 14 residues. Trimming cost V 3 bases and J 4 bases, with 10 bases left between them. Germline CDR1 is MDHEN and CDR2 is SYDVKM. CDR3: CASSFQGWGNTIYF. The DNA of the CDR3 is TGTGCCAGCAGTTTTCAGGGGTGGGGAAACACCATATATTTT.

The chain employs TRBV7-8 and TRBJ1-5; tentative D call: TRBD1 (5 bases). The CDR3 runs 14 residues. V dropped 0 bases and J dropped 6 bases, with 9 bases sitting between them. From germline, CDR1 is SGHVS and CDR2 FQNEAQ. CDR3 coding DNA: TGTGCCAGCAGCTTAGCACAGGTTGGTCAGCCCCAGCATTTT. Amino acid sequence: CASSLAQVGQPQHF.

J is TRBJ2-3 and V is TRBV2, with D unresolved. V was clipped by 1 base and J by 1 base, with 12 bases between them. This CDR3 region has 16 residues. CDR1 and CDR2 from the germline V gene are SNHLY and FYNNEI. CDR3 coding DNA: TGTGCCAGCAGTGAAGGGTCGGCCTTAGGCACAGATACGCAGTATTTT. Amino acid sequence: CASSEGSALGTDTQYF. Full variable domain (rest looked up from reference TRBV2 and TRBJ2-3): EPEVTQTPSHQVTQMGQEVILRCVPISNHLYFYWYRQILGQKVEFLVSFYNNEISEKSEIFDDQFSVERPDGSNFTLKIRSTKLEDSAMYFCASSEGSALGTDTQYFGPGTRLTVL.

This clone has only one observation. The chain couples TRBV11-2 to TRBJ2-1; 8 nucleotides align to TRBD2. J gave up 7 bases and V 3 bases, and 20 bases lay outside the gene matches. Germline CDR1 is SGHAT and CDR2 is FQNNGV. The CDR3 has 19 residues. CDR3: CASSFSRSLRGRPGNEQFF. The CDR3 DNA reads as TGTGCCAGCAGCTTCAGTAGAAGTCTGCGCGGGAGGCCCGGGAATGAGCAGTTCTTC.

This clone was recorded only once. The chain couples TRBV5-1 to TRBJ1-3; D gene unclear. CDR3 length: 15 amino acids. Germline V gene lookup returns CDR1 SGHRS and CDR2 YFSETQ. V shed 2 bases and J shed 0 bases, with 9 bases lying between them. In DNA form, the CDR3 reads TGCGCCAGCAGCTTAAGGCACAGCTCTGGAAACACCATATATTTT. Residues: CASSLRHSSGNTIYF.

V gene TRBV28 combines with J gene TRBJ2-1; D ambiguous. V lost 5 bases and J 9 bases, leaving 8 bases between the germline ends. The CDR3 spans 11 residues. CDR1 and CDR2 (germline): MDHEN, SYDVKM. The chain's CDR3 is CASSTVGEQFF. The CDR3 DNA reads as TGTGCCAGCAGTACGGTGGGTGAGCAGTTCTTC.

The J gene is TRBJ2-1, the V gene TRBV18, with 8 bases aligning to TRBD1. This CDR3 spans 13 amino acids. Germline assignment: CDR1 KGHSH and CDR2 LQKENI. The V gene end was trimmed by 3 bases and the J gene end by 9 bases; junction bases not matched to a gene: 4. DNA for the CDR3: TGTGCCAGCTCACCGGACAGGGAAGGTGAGCAGTTCTTC. It is translated as CASSPDREGEQFF. Drawing the rest from reference TRBV18 and TRBJ2-1, the complete variable domain is NAGVMQNPRHLVRRRGQEARLRCSPMKGHSHVYWYRQLPEEGLKFMVYLQKENIIDESGMPKERFSAEFPKEGPSILRIQQVVRGDSAAYFCASSPDREGEQFFGPGTRLTVL.

The CDR3 DNA sequence: TGTGCCAGTGCAGATTACGAGCAGTACTTC. This encodes CASADYEQYF. The chain carries TRBV28 and TRBJ2-7; D is ambiguous. The V gene lost 9 bases and the J gene lost 4 bases, with 7 bases spanning the gap. The CDR3 sequence is 10 residues long. Per the germline V gene, CDR1 is MDHEN and CDR2 is SYDVKM. Using reference TRBV28 and TRBJ2-7 for the parts outside the CDR3, the full variable domain is DVKVTQSSRYLVKRTGEKVFLECVQDMDHENMFWYRQDPGLGLRLIYFSYDVKMKEKGDIPEGYSVSREKKERFSLILESASTNQTSMYLCASADYEQYFGPGTRLTVT.

The chain combines TRBV28 with TRBJ2-5; D not certain. Germline assignment: CDR1 MDHEN and CDR2 SYDVKM. The CDR3 length is 13 residues. Trimming shortened V by 7 bases and J by 2 bases, and 11 bases separated the two germline ends. The CDR3 nucleotides read TGTGCCAGCATTAAGAGGCAACAAGAGACCCAGTACTTC. It yields the protein CASIKRQQETQYF. Based on the CDR3 plus reference TRBV28 and TRBJ2-5, the full variable domain is DVKVTQSSRYLVKRTGEKVFLECVQDMDHENMFWYRQDPGLGLRLIYFSYDVKMKEKGDIPEGYSVSREKKERFSLILESASTNQTSMYLCASIKRQQETQYFGPGTRLLVL.

Remarks on this clone: Other DNA sequences in the sample encode the same CDR3. The chain couples TRBV29-1 to TRBJ2-7, with D possibly being TRBD1 (7 bases). Germline lookup yields CDR1 SQVTM and CDR2 ANQGSEA. Trimming took 4 bases from V and 4 from J, leaving 14 bases between them. The CDR3 has 13 amino acids. In DNA form, the CDR3 reads TGCAGCGTTGGACAGGGAGGACCTTACGAGCAGTACTTC. Protein sequence: CSVGQGGPYEQYF.

This chain uses TRBV10-3 with TRBJ2-7; either TRBD1 or TRBD2 may supply D (7 bases each). V was cut by 10 bases and J by 5 bases, with 21 bases left in between. Germline V gene data show CDR1 as ENHRY and CDR2 as SYGVKD. CDR3 length: 14 amino acids. The DNA for the CDR3 is TGTGCCACTCGGGGAGGGGGCGGTATCGACGAGCAGTACTTC. Translating gives CATRGGGGIDEQYF.

The chain is built from TRBV6-1 and TRBJ1-5; TRBD1 aligns across 8 bases. This CDR3 is 14 amino acids long. In germline, CDR1 is MNHNS, CDR2 SASEGT. The trim removed 7 bases at V and 5 bases at J, leaving 7 bases unmatched. In DNA form, the CDR3 reads TGTGCCAGCACTAGGACAGGGAGAGATCAGCCCCAGCATTTT. It encodes CASTRTGRDQPQHF.

The genes are TRBV7-2 and TRBJ2-3; TRBD1 might be the D (6 bases). CDR1 and CDR2 (germline): SGHTA, FQGNSA. CDR3 length: 16 amino acids. The germline V and J ends were trimmed by 6 bases and 6 bases, with 22 bases remaining between them. The chain's CDR3 is CASSFRRQARGDTQYF. The CDR3, as DNA: TGTGCCAGCAGTTTTAGGAGACAGGCCCGAGGGGATACGCAGTATTTT. Based on the CDR3 plus reference TRBV7-2 and TRBJ2-3, the full variable domain is GAGVSQSPSNKVTEKGKDVELRCDPISGHTALYWYRQSLGQGLEFLIYFQGNSAPDKSGLPSDRFSAERTGGSVSTLTIQRTQQEDSAVYLCASSFRRQARGDTQYFGPGTRLTVL.

This chain links TRBV18 with TRBJ1-5, with D possibly TRBD1 on 6 matching bases. Germline CDR1 is KGHSH and CDR2 is LQKENI. The V and J ends lost 2 bases and 6 bases respectively, with 14 bases between them. This CDR3 is built from 15 residues. Written as DNA, the CDR3 is TGTGCCAGCTCACCAGACGGACAGTGGGGTCAGCCCCAGCATTTT. Translated, it gives CASSPDGQWGQPQHF.

This clone was seen once. V and J are TRBV5-1 and TRBJ2-1; no firm D call. The CDR3 contains 15 residues. Trimming stripped 0 bases from V and 4 bases from J, with 11 bases between. Germline V lookup: CDR1 SGHRS, CDR2 YFSETQ. CDR3 coding DNA: TGCGCCAGCAGCTTGGGGGCCGGTAATTACAATGAGCAGTTCTTC. Encoded protein: CASSLGAGNYNEQFF.

The chain is built from TRBV7-8 and TRBJ2-7; D is perhaps TRBD2 (6 bases). This CDR3 region has 16 residues. Germline V gene lookup returns CDR1 SGHVS and CDR2 FQNEAQ. Between the trimmed V and J ends, which lost 1 base and 6 bases, there was a span of 19 bases. CDR3 amino acids: CASSLVRVQRVSEQYF. CDR3 bases: TGTGCCAGCAGCTTAGTTAGGGTGCAGCGGGTTAGCGAGCAGTACTTC.

The chain employs TRBV9 and TRBJ1-1; D unclear. Trimming took off 4 bases at V and 1 base at J, with 11 bases between the two ends. Germline V CDR1 and CDR2: SGDLS, YYNGEE. The CDR3 covers 14 residues. The CDR3 is CASSRAQSNTEAFF. For the CDR3, the DNA is TGTGCCAGCAGCAGAGCACAGTCGAACACTGAAGCTTTCTTT.

Details on this clone: At the DNA level, this CDR3 is encoded by other sequences in the same sample as well. The chain is built from TRBV18 and TRBJ2-3, with no clear D. Trimming took off 6 bases at V and 0 bases at J, with 10 bases between the two ends. Germline V gives CDR1 KGHSH, CDR2 LQKENI. The CDR3 has 14 amino acids. CDR3 sequence: CASSPLRSTDTQYF. The CDR3 nucleotides are TGTGCCAGCTCCCCCCTCCGGAGCACAGATACGCAGTATTTT. The full variable domain, its missing parts supplied by reference TRBV18 and TRBJ2-3, is NAGVMQNPRHLVRRRGQEARLRCSPMKGHSHVYWYRQLPEEGLKFMVYLQKENIIDESGMPKERFSAEFPKEGPSILRIQQVVRGDSAAYFCASSPLRSTDTQYFGPGTRLTVL.

This chain connects TRBV25-1 to TRBJ2-3, with 8 bases fitting TRBD2. Germline CDR1 MGHDK, CDR2 SYGVNS. The CDR3 consists of 15 residues. V was clipped by 6 bases and J by 1 base; unmatched bases: 6. The CDR3 region is CASSYEGLGTDTQYF. The DNA for the CDR3 is TGTGCCAGCAGCTATGAGGGACTAGGCACAGATACGCAGTATTTT.

The chain carries TRBV9 and TRBJ2-2; possibly TRBD1 or TRBD2 for D (5 bases each). CDR3 size: 13 residues. The germline V and J ends were trimmed by 1 base and 7 bases, with 8 bases remaining between them. CDR1 is SGDLS and CDR2 is YYNGEE in the germline V gene. The CDR3 here is CASSVRDGGELFF. CDR3 nucleotides: TGTGCCAGCAGCGTACGGGACGGCGGGGAGCTGTTTTTT.